A selection of T cell receptor beta chains follows, all from one sample in a study of blood T cell repertoires in COVID-19. Assay used: immunoSEQ multiplex PCR; TCRdb lists only in-frame clones, some missing. The table includes fewer than 200,000 clones, 75% to 80% detected once. Sequenced sample: peripheral blood. Receptor source: a woman in her 70s with acute or convalescent COVID-19. The CDR3 runs from the conserved cysteine through the conserved F or W. D genes are given only for firm matches. Clone size, where shown, is once, few, many, or a class for clones that have expanded.

CDR3 DNA: TGTGCCAGCAGCTGGCCTTCACAGACCACTGAAGCTTTCTTT; CDR3 protein: CASSWPSQTTEAFF; V gene: TRBV5-6; clone size: NA; J gene: TRBJ1-1; D gene: NA
CDR3 DNA: TGCGCCAGCAGCGGGACAGGGCAAGAGACCCAGTACTTC; CDR3 protein: CASSGTGQETQYF; V gene: TRBV5-1; clone size: NA; J gene: TRBJ2-5; D gene: TRBD1
CDR3 DNA: TGCAGTGCGAGCTACGAGAGCTCCTACAATGAGCAGTTCTTC; CDR3 protein: CSASYESSYNEQFF; V gene: TRBV29-1; clone size: NA; J gene: TRBJ2-1; D gene: NA
CDR3 DNA: TGTGCCAGCTCACCACAATCCGCAGGGTTGGGTGAAGCTTTCTTT; CDR3 protein: CASSPQSAGLGEAFF; V gene: TRBV18; clone size: NA; J gene: TRBJ1-1; D gene: NA
CDR3 DNA: TGTGCCAGCAGCTTGGGACTTCGGGAGACCCAGTACTTC; CDR3 protein: CASSLGLRETQYF; V gene: TRBV5-4; clone size: few; J gene: TRBJ2-5; D gene: NA
CDR3 DNA: TGTGCCAGCAGCTTCATCGGGGGGAGGCGGACCGGGGAGCTGTTTTTT; CDR3 protein: CASSFIGGRRTGELFF; V gene: TRBV5-4; clone size: NA; J gene: TRBJ2-2; D gene: TRBD2
CDR3 DNA: TGTGCCATCAGTGAGTCAGGGACTGGCGGGGTCTACGAGCAGTACTTC; CDR3 protein: CAISESGTGGVYEQYF; V gene: TRBV10-3; clone size: NA; J gene: TRBJ2-7; D gene: NA
CDR3 DNA: TGTGCCAGCAGCCACCCAAGGGGGACAGAAGATAGCAATCAGCCCCAGCATTTT; CDR3 protein: CASSHPRGTEDSNQPQHF; V gene: TRBV5-4; clone size: NA; J gene: TRBJ1-5; D gene: TRBD1
CDR3 DNA: TGTGCCAGCTCACCAGGACAGGGGGGTACCTACGAGCAGTACTTC; CDR3 protein: CASSPGQGGTYEQYF; V gene: TRBV18; clone size: NA; J gene: TRBJ2-7; D gene: TRBD1
CDR3 DNA: TGTGCCAGCAGCTTAGGATCCGGGTCTGGGGCCAACGTCCTGACTTTC; CDR3 protein: CASSLGSGSGANVLTF; V gene: TRBV13; clone size: once; J gene: TRBJ2-6; D gene: NA
CDR3 DNA: TGTGCCAGTAGTTCGGGACAGGCGATCAATCAGCCCCAGCATTTT; CDR3 protein: CASSSGQAINQPQHF; V gene: TRBV19; clone size: once; J gene: TRBJ1-5; D gene: TRBD1
CDR3 DNA: TGTGCCAGCTCACCACCCCCCGGACAGGGTACGACTGAAGCTTTCTTT; CDR3 protein: CASSPPPGQGTTEAFF; V gene: TRBV18; clone size: once; J gene: TRBJ1-1; D gene: TRBD1
CDR3 DNA: TGTGCCAGCAGCAACAGGATGGGATTCGATCCCGGGGAGCTGTTTTTT; CDR3 protein: CASSNRMGFDPGELFF; V gene: TRBV5-4; clone size: once; J gene: TRBJ2-2; D gene: NA
CDR3 DNA: TGTGCCAGCAGCCAAGCAATGGACAGGGAGCAGTTCTTC; CDR3 protein: CASSQAMDREQFF; V gene: TRBV14; clone size: NA; J gene: TRBJ2-1; D gene: TRBD1
CDR3 DNA: TGCAGCGTTGGTGGGGTGGGACAGGGGGCTAGCACAGATACGCAGTATTTT; CDR3 protein: CSVGGVGQGASTDTQYF; V gene: TRBV29-1; clone size: NA; J gene: TRBJ2-3; D gene: TRBD1
CDR3 DNA: TGTGCCAGCAGCGCCTACAGGGAAACTGAAGCTTTCTTT; CDR3 protein: CASSAYRETEAFF; V gene: TRBV5-6; clone size: NA; J gene: TRBJ1-1; D gene: NA
CDR3 DNA: TGTGCCAGTAGGGGACAGCAAAATCAGCCCCAGCATTTT; CDR3 protein: CASRGQQNQPQHF; V gene: TRBV7-2; clone size: NA; J gene: TRBJ1-5; D gene: TRBD1
CDR3 DNA: TGTGCCAGCAGTTACGGGGACTACACCAATGAGCAGTTCTTC; CDR3 protein: CASSYGDYTNEQFF; V gene: TRBV6-2/TRBV6-3; clone size: NA; J gene: TRBJ2-1; D gene: TRBD2
CDR3 DNA: TGTGCCAGCAGTTACTACTCAGAGACCCAGTACTTC; CDR3 protein: CASSYYSETQYF; V gene: TRBV6-2/TRBV6-3; clone size: NA; J gene: TRBJ2-5; D gene: NA
CDR3 DNA: TGCAGCGTTCAGCTAGCGGGAGGTCGGGCAGAGACCCAGTACTTC; CDR3 protein: CSVQLAGGRAETQYF; V gene: TRBV29-1; clone size: NA; J gene: TRBJ2-5; D gene: TRBD2
CDR3 DNA: TGCGCCAGCAGCTTGACCGCAAACGTACACACAGAAAAACTGTTTTTT; CDR3 protein: CASSLTANVHTEKLFF; V gene: TRBV5-1; clone size: NA; J gene: TRBJ1-4; D gene: NA
CDR3 DNA: TGTGCCAGCAGCCAAGTAGGAGGACTACAGGAGGGGGAGCAGTTCTTC; CDR3 protein: CASSQVGGLQEGEQFF; V gene: TRBV3-1/TRBV3-2; clone size: few; J gene: TRBJ2-1; D gene: NA
CDR3 DNA: TGTGCCAGCAGCCGGCCGACTAGCGGACTTTCCTACAATGAGCAGTTCTTC; CDR3 protein: CASSRPTSGLSYNEQFF; V gene: TRBV3-1/TRBV3-2; clone size: NA; J gene: TRBJ2-1; D gene: TRBD2
CDR3 DNA: TGTGCCAGTTCGGGACTAGCGGGAGCCAATGAGCAGTTCTTC; CDR3 protein: CASSGLAGANEQFF; V gene: TRBV7-2; clone size: NA; J gene: TRBJ2-1; D gene: TRBD2
CDR3 DNA: TGTGCCAGCAGCTTCGAAATGGGGACAGGCGGAGGCTACACCTTC; CDR3 protein: CASSFEMGTGGGYTF; V gene: TRBV11-2; clone size: NA; J gene: TRBJ1-2; D gene: TRBD1
CDR3 DNA: TGTGCCAGCAGGCCAACCACAGCGGGAGATGAGCAGTTCTTC; CDR3 protein: CASRPTTAGDEQFF; V gene: TRBV7-8; clone size: NA; J gene: TRBJ2-1; D gene: TRBD2
CDR3 DNA: TGTGCCAGCAGTGCCTACCCCTCTTCTCCTAGCACAGATACGCAGTATTTT; CDR3 protein: CASSAYPSSPSTDTQYF; V gene: TRBV27; clone size: NA; J gene: TRBJ2-3; D gene: NA
CDR3 DNA: TGTGCCAGCAGCCCAACGGACTTAACCCAAGAGACCCAGTACTTC; CDR3 protein: CASSPTDLTQETQYF; V gene: TRBV7-3; clone size: NA; J gene: TRBJ2-5; D gene: NA
CDR3 DNA: TGTGCCAGCAGCGGGAGGGCGGGGGCCTCTGGGCCCCAGCATTTT; CDR3 protein: CASSGRAGASGPQHF; V gene: TRBV5-6; clone size: NA; J gene: TRBJ1-5; D gene: NA
CDR3 DNA: TGTGCCAGCAGCTTCGACAGGAACTATGGCTACACCTTC; CDR3 protein: CASSFDRNYGYTF; V gene: TRBV11-2; clone size: NA; J gene: TRBJ1-2; D gene: NA
CDR3 DNA: TGTGCCAGTAGTTGGGACAGGGGGCGATCTGAAGCTTTCTTT; CDR3 protein: CASSWDRGRSEAFF; V gene: TRBV19; clone size: NA; J gene: TRBJ1-1; D gene: TRBD1
CDR3 DNA: TGTGCCAGCAGGGCGGGGTTGGGGGATTGGTTCTTC; CDR3 protein: CASRAGLGDWFF; V gene: TRBV12-3/TRBV12-4; clone size: NA; J gene: TRBJ2-1; D gene: NA
CDR3 DNA: TGTGCCAGCACCGGACTAGCGAGCACCGGGGAGCTGTTTTTT; CDR3 protein: CASTGLASTGELFF; V gene: TRBV3-1/TRBV3-2; clone size: NA; J gene: TRBJ2-2; D gene: TRBD2
CDR3 DNA: TGTGCCAGCAGCTTGAGACAGGGGCAGGCCGGGGAGCTGTTTTTT; CDR3 protein: CASSLRQGQAGELFF; V gene: TRBV7-6; clone size: NA; J gene: TRBJ2-2; D gene: TRBD1
CDR3 DNA: TGTGCCAGCAGTGAAGTCGTCAGGGAATACGAGCAGTACTTC; CDR3 protein: CASSEVVREYEQYF; V gene: TRBV6-1; clone size: NA; J gene: TRBJ2-7; D gene: NA
CDR3 DNA: TGCGCCAGTAGCAAAAACAGCGGGGCCGCAGGCACCGGGGAGCTGTTTTTT; CDR3 protein: CASSKNSGAAGTGELFF; V gene: TRBV5-1; clone size: NA; J gene: TRBJ2-2; D gene: TRBD2
CDR3 DNA: TGTGCCAGCATTCCCGGGAGCTCCTACGAGCAGTACTTC; CDR3 protein: CASIPGSSYEQYF; V gene: TRBV21-1; clone size: NA; J gene: TRBJ2-7; D gene: NA
CDR3 DNA: TGTGCCAGCACCATGTCCCAGAACCAAGAGACCCAGTACTTC; CDR3 protein: CASTMSQNQETQYF; V gene: TRBV5-4; clone size: NA; J gene: TRBJ2-5; D gene: NA
CDR3 DNA: TGTGCCAGTAGACCTAGGGGACTTCTAAACTATGGCTACACCTTC; CDR3 protein: CASRPRGLLNYGYTF; V gene: TRBV19; clone size: NA; J gene: TRBJ1-2; D gene: NA
CDR3 DNA: TGTGCCAGCGGACCGGGACTAGCGGGAGGAGAGACCCAGTACTTC; CDR3 protein: CASGPGLAGGETQYF; V gene: TRBV7-6; clone size: NA; J gene: TRBJ2-5; D gene: TRBD2
CDR3 DNA: TGTGCCTGGAGTGGCAGGGTCCGGGAGACCCAGTACTTC; CDR3 protein: CAWSGRVRETQYF; V gene: TRBV30; clone size: NA; J gene: TRBJ2-5; D gene: NA
CDR3 DNA: TGCGCCAGCAGCGCCGGGACAACTAATGAAAAACTGTTTTTT; CDR3 protein: CASSAGTTNEKLFF; V gene: TRBV5-1; clone size: NA; J gene: TRBJ1-4; D gene: NA
CDR3 DNA: TGCGCCACCCAACCCGGGACTCCTGGATTCTTCCAAGAGACCCAGTACTTC; CDR3 protein: CATQPGTPGFFQETQYF; V gene: TRBV23-1; clone size: once; J gene: TRBJ2-5; D gene: NA
CDR3 DNA: TGCAGTGCTAGTTCTTTGCGACTAGCGTTCAATGAGCAGTTCTTC; CDR3 protein: CSASSLRLAFNEQFF; V gene: TRBV20-1; clone size: few; J gene: TRBJ2-1; D gene: TRBD2
CDR3 DNA: TGCGCCAGCAGCTCACAGGGTTTCCGCCAAGCAACTAATGAAAAACTGTTTTTT; CDR3 protein: CASSSQGFRQATNEKLFF; V gene: TRBV5-1; clone size: NA; J gene: TRBJ1-4; D gene: NA